The sample holds many counts of the clone carrying this T cell receptor beta chain. The entry originates in a study of cytomegalovirus exposure and HLA in healthy donors. There are 12 residues in the CDR3. Per germline, CDR1 SNHLY and CDR2 FYNNEI. Deletions cut 1 base from V and 7 bases from J, with 8 bases between. The PCR had 60 Vbeta and 13 Jbeta primers. Clones were sequenced by immunoSEQ multiplex PCR, and TCRdb holds only the in-frame ones, with some missing. The sample holds 130,000 to 150,000 clones; 75% to 80% are singletons and the top ten take 1.7%. Specimen: PBMCs. The sequence came from a woman in her twenties or thirties in good health and CMV-seronegative. This chain uses TRBV2 with TRBJ2-7; D ambiguous. CDR3 sequence: CASSEESREQYF. The CDR3 DNA is TGTGCCAGCAGTGAAGAGAGCCGAGAGCAGTACTTC. Combining the CDR3 with reference TRBV2 and TRBJ2-7 gives the whole variable domain EPEVTQTPSHQVTQMGQEVILRCVPISNHLYFYWYRQILGQKVEFLVSFYNNEISEKSEIFDDQFSVERPDGSNFTLKIRSTKLEDSAMYFCASSEESREQYFGPGTRLTVT.